This T cell receptor (beta chain) was observed in a study of T cells in Graves' hyperthyroidism and ophthalmopathy (dated by TCRdb to 2018 to 2020). Some background on the complete study: Peripheral blood samples were taken at the time of initial diagnosis, prior to any treatment. TCR V-J signatures able to tell the groups apart were searched for in a discovery cohort of 100 or so patients, of whom around 42 had Graves' ophthalmopathy and under 65 had stable Graves' hyperthyroidism. Prospective prediction of ophthalmopathy was tested in an independent validation cohort of 18 to 20 hyperthyroidism patients and 17 patients who later progressed to ophthalmopathy. For training and testing, the roughly 100 patients in the discovery cohort were randomly divided in a 7:3 ratio. The study also compared thyroid tissue and blood T-cell repertoires from several Graves' hyperthyroidism patients. Once sampling was done, hyperthyroidism patients were given methimazole at a starting dose of 30 mg daily, whereas ophthalmopathy patients were given high-dose intravenous methylprednisolone. The paper describes TCR Vbeta CDR3 sequencing of 140 or so peripheral blood samples, made up of fewer than 50 ophthalmopathy patients, roughly 75 hyperthyroidism patients and 17 progressor patients. General findings and caveats noted by the study authors: In validation, the model predicted progression to ophthalmopathy with around 71% sensitivity and over 72% specificity, a median of approximately 6.7 months before onset. Ophthalmopathy was separated from stable hyperthyroidism by a 13 V-J signature model, with just over 85% sensitivity and roughly 81% specificity obtained in cross-validation and 80%/75% obtained in testing. No statistical method was used to set the sample size in advance, and investigators knew the group allocation. Blood samples also contained most of the expanded thyroid clonotypes (frequency above 0.001), which suggests that blood repertoires may reflect thyroid immune responses.

This clonotype was seen only a few times. Its antigen is still unknown. Base qualities are missing; no much larger clone stands one base away. Graves' hyperthyroidism was defined as stable when no progression to ophthalmopathy occurred over 18 months of follow-up. Hyperthyroidism patients were newly diagnosed, had a disease duration of under 2 months, and were aged 18 to 65 years. The study excluded patients with uncontrolled infections, other autoimmune diseases, pregnancy or lactation. Diagnoses were based on clinical symptoms, serum thyroxine and TRAb, thyroid ultrasound and orbital computed tomography. PBMCs were separated from roughly 10 ml of fresh peripheral blood using Ficoll-Paque density gradient centrifugation. Total RNA was extracted with Trizol reagent, and quality was checked on an Agilent 2100 Bioanalyzer. There are 16 amino acids in the CDR3, from cysteine to phenylalanine inclusive. This entry keeps only the CDR3 DNA: 48 bases, framed from base 1. Reading the germline V gene gives CDR1 SGHTA and CDR2 FQGNSA. Trimming leaves V shorter by 2 bases and J shorter by 0 bases, with the junction holding 6 bases beyond the gene matches.

The TCR beta CDR3 regions were amplified from RNA transcripts. The TCR CDR3 was subjected to a first round of RT-PCR using the HTBI primer set and the Qiagen OneStep RT-PCR kit. Libraries were constructed in a second round of multiplex PCR, after which size selection and purification were carried out. Libraries were sequenced paired-end with 100 bp reads on an Illumina HiSeq2000. In the authors' own workflow: SOAPnuke was used to process the raw data, throwing out any read that contained adapters or uncalled bases, had a mean Phred below 15, or lacked an exact constant-primer or identifier match. COPE v1.2.5 was used to merge high-quality paired reads, and clonotypes were defined as unique nucleotide sequences. Clonotypes were aligned to IMGT TRBV, TRBD and TRBJ reference segments using MiTCR v1.1. The analysis included only V-J combinations with a frequency above 0.0001, which together covered roughly 99% of the repertoires. A TCS score was defined as the ratio of F50 (clonal expansion) to E x V (chaos), with BLOSUM62-based TCRdist applied between CDR3 peptides within each V-J. Welch's t-statistics and random forest reduced several hundred V-J features to 13, which were used in a naive Bayes classifier (R e1071). The public reads were reanalyzed by TCRdb: fastp trimming at Q25, MiXCR alignment, in-frame beta chains only. When rows share a CDR3 protein, they turn into one entry using the most common DNA and genes. The V and J calls, along with clone size, are taken from TCRdb and not from the paper's own processing. The sample table records under 400,000 distinct CDR3 sequences; approximately 13% of these occur just once. The biggest ten clones account for 9% to 9.5% of the sample.

Sequenced sample: blood. This receptor was obtained from a woman between 18 and 29 years old with Graves' hyperthyroidism. Recombination connected TRBV7-2 to TRBJ2-7; TRBD2 lines up with 8 middle nucleotides. The CDR3 is CASSLNERGSSYEQYF. The bases read TGTGCCAGCAGCTTAAACGAGCGGGGGAGCTCCTACGAGCAGTACTTC.